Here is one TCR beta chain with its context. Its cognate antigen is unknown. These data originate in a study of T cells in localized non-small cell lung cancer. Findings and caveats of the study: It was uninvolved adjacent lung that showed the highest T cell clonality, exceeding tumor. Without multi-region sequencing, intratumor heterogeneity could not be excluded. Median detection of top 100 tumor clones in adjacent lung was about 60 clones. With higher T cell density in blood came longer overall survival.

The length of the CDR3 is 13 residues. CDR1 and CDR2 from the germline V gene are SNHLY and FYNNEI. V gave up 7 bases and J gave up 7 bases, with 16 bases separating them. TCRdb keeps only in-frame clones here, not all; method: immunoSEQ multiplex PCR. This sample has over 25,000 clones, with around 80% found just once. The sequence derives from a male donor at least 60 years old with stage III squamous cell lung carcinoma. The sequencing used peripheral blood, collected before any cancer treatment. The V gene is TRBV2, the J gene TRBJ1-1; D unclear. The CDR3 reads CASNGGRGYEAFF. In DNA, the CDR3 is TGTGCCAGCAACGGAGGGAGAGGGTATGAAGCTTTCTTT.